A single sample is the source of the 3 T cell receptor beta chains below, sequenced in a study of early T cells in non-severe SARS-CoV-2 infection. TCRdb passed the 5' RACE reads through MiXCR, listing each CDR3 protein once. This table holds tens of thousands of distinct CDR3 sequences, more than 13% found once. Sequencing was done on a sample of whole blood. The receptor set was obtained from an adult who was a healthcare worker with PCR-confirmed SARS-CoV-2 infection or an uninfected control (not recorded which).

This clonotype was counted between two and nine times. The V and J genes are TRBV30 and TRBJ1-5; unclear D gene. The germline V gene has CDR1 GTSNPN and CDR2 SVGIG (reference sequence). The CDR3 is made up of 14 amino acids. The V gene lost 1 base and the J gene lost 6 bases, with 13 bases spanning the gap. CDR3 coding DNA: TGTGCCTGGAGTGGAGCTGCTGTAGGTCAGCCCCAGCATTTT. Translated, it gives CAWSGAAVGQPQHF.

This clonotype has at least ten counts. The chain uses TRBV6-1 and TRBJ2-7; D is ambiguous. Between the trimmed V and J ends, which lost 4 bases and 3 bases, there was a span of 7 bases. The CDR3 extends over 12 amino acids. Germline assignment: CDR1 MNHNS and CDR2 SASEGT. The CDR3 nucleotides read TGTGCCAGCAGTGGGGTAGGCTACGAGCAGTACTTC. This sequence encodes CASSGVGYEQYF.

This clonotype showed up just a few times. The chain joins TRBV7-2 to TRBJ2-5; 11 positions agree with TRBD1. V trimming: 4 bases; J trimming: 3 bases; junction bases outside the gene matches: 7. The CDR3 runs 16 residues. The V gene's germline CDR1 is SGHTA and CDR2 FQGNSA. CDR3 sequence: CASSSAGTGGEETQYF. The CDR3 coding sequence is TGTGCCAGCAGCTCCGCGGGGACAGGGGGGGAAGAGACCCAGTACTTC.